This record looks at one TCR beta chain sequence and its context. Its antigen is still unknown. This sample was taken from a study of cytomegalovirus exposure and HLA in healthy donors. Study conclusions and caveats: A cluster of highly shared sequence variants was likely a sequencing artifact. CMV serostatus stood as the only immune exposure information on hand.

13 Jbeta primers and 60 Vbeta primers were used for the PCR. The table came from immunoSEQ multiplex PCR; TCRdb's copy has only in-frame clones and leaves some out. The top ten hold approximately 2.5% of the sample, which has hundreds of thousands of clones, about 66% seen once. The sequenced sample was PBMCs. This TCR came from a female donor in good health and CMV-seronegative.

The DNA for the CDR3 is TGTGCCAGTAGTCCCTTTTGGGGTCTAGCGGGTCAGCCCCAGCATTTT. Translation gives CASSPFWGLAGQPQHF. J is TRBJ1-5 and V is TRBV19; D is uncertain. Trimming took off 5 bases at V and 6 bases at J, with 20 bases between the two ends. CDR3 length equals 16 residues. Germline V gene data show CDR1 as LNHDA and CDR2 as SQIVND (reference sequence).